These 30 T cell receptor beta chains originate from one sample sequenced in a study of blood T cell repertoires in COVID-19. TCRdb keeps only in-frame clones here, not all; method: immunoSEQ multiplex PCR. The repertoire holds 150,000 or so clones, with almost 85% as singletons. The sequencing input was peripheral blood. The receptors stem from a man younger than 35 with active or convalescent COVID-19.

This sequence joins TRBV11-3 and TRBJ2-3; D may be TRBD2 (6 bases). Germline-derived CDR1 and CDR2 are SGHNT and YENEEA. The V end lost 5 bases, the J end lost 1 base, and 16 bases lay between the germline ends. CDR3 size: 16 residues. CDR3 sequence: CASSQVGGGGTDTQYF. DNA for the CDR3: TGTGCCAGCAGCCAAGTTGGGGGAGGTGGCACAGATACGCAGTATTTT.

This clone appeared a single time. The V and J genes are TRBV5-1 and TRBJ2-7, with D perhaps matching TRBD2 (5 bases). CDR1 SGHRS and CDR2 YFSETQ come from the germline V gene. Trimming took 2 bases from V and 0 from J, leaving 12 bases between them. The CDR3 length is 15 residues. This CDR3 is CASSFSTKSSYEQYF. For the CDR3, the DNA is TGCGCCAGCAGCTTCTCGACTAAAAGCTCCTACGAGCAGTACTTC.

The chain couples TRBV7-3 to TRBJ2-3; 9 bases are a match to TRBD1. Germline CDR1 SGHTA, CDR2 FQGTGA. Trimming took 4 bases from V and 0 from J; bases not matched to a gene: 8. CDR3 size: 17 residues. This CDR3 reads CASSSGQGITSTDTQYF. The CDR3 DNA reads as TGTGCCAGCAGCTCGGGACAGGGTATAACTAGCACAGATACGCAGTATTTT.

The V and J genes are TRBV4-2 and TRBJ2-3; 8 nucleotides line up with TRBD2. The J segment lost 4 bases and the V segment lost 0 bases, leaving 9 bases of the junction unmatched. The CDR3 sequence is 17 residues long. Germline V gene data show CDR1 as LGHNA and CDR2 as YNFKEQ. DNA of the CDR3: TGTGCCAGCAGCCAAGATCGGACTAGCAGGGTTTCAGATACGCAGTATTTT. Its protein is CASSQDRTSRVSDTQYF.

This clone has a handful of counts. The chain uses TRBV29-1 and TRBJ1-2, with a possible D match to TRBD1 (5 bases). The germline V gene has CDR1 SQVTM and CDR2 ANQGSEA. The V and J ends lost 2 bases and 5 bases respectively, with 9 bases between them. The CDR3 covers 12 residues. The CDR3 DNA follows: TGCAGCGTTGAACCAGGGCATTATGGCTACACCTTC. Protein: CSVEPGHYGYTF.

The CDR3 loop reads CATSQGLGEKLFF. The CDR3, as DNA: TGTGCCACCAGCCAGGGACTTGGGGAAAAACTGTTTTTT. This chain joins TRBV15 and TRBJ1-4, with D tentatively TRBD1 (5 bases). The length of the CDR3 is 13 residues. Germline V CDR1 and CDR2: LNHNV, YYDKDF (reference sequence). Trimming took 5 bases from V and 8 from J, leaving 12 bases between them. The whole variable domain, filled in from reference TRBV15 and TRBJ1-4, reads DAMVIQNPRYQVTQFGKPVTLSCSQTLNHNVMYWYQQKSSQAPKLLFHYYDKDFNNEADTPDNFQSRRPNTSFCFLDIRSPGLGDTAMYLCATSQGLGEKLFFGSGTQLSVL.

This chain links TRBV5-6 with TRBJ2-5; possibly TRBD1 for D (6 bases). The V gene lost 4 bases and the J gene lost 2 bases, with 12 bases spanning the gap. Germline V gene lookup returns CDR1 SGHDT and CDR2 YYEEEE. This CDR3 spans 14 amino acids. Here the CDR3 reads CASSEDRKQETQYF. The CDR3 DNA reads as TGTGCCAGCAGCGAGGACAGAAAGCAAGAGACCCAGTACTTC.

The genes are TRBV3-1 (or the pseudogene TRBV3-2) and TRBJ1-2; the D is unclear. Per the germline V gene, CDR1 is LGHDT and CDR2 is YNNKEL (reference sequence). The CDR3 is made up of 14 amino acids. Trimming stripped 0 bases from V and 10 bases from J, with 15 bases between. This chain's CDR3 is CASSQEVAAEVYTF. DNA for the CDR3: TGTGCCAGCAGCCAAGAGGTAGCGGCTGAAGTCTACACCTTC.

This clone has at least ten counts. The chain joins TRBV5-4 to TRBJ1-2; possible D gene TRBD1, 6 bases. The length of the CDR3 is 14 residues. Germline loops: CDR1 SGHNT, CDR2 YYREEE (reference sequence). V dropped 0 bases and J dropped 10 bases, with 16 bases sitting between them. CDR3 region: CASSLARARGDYTF. CDR3 DNA sequence: TGTGCCAGCAGCTTGGCCAGGGCCAGGGGCGACTACACCTTC.

This clone was seen a few times. This rearrangement joins TRBV7-9 to TRBJ1-2, with D perhaps TRBD1 (5 bases). Germline V gene sequence: CDR1 SEHNR, CDR2 FQNEAQ (reference sequence). The CDR3 totals 18 residues. Trimming took 0 bases from V and 0 from J, leaving 17 bases between them. The CDR3 DNA is TGTGCCAGCAGCTTAGCCTTGGGACTCCGTTCAACTAACTATGGCTACACCTTC. Protein: CASSLALGLRSTNYGYTF.

V is TRBV18 and J is TRBJ1-6; D is undetermined. Germline lookup yields CDR1 KGHSH and CDR2 LQKENI. This CDR3 region has 16 residues. V lost 5 bases to trimming and J lost 6 bases, with 17 bases between them. CDR3 region: CASSFRSGRGNSPLHF. The CDR3 nucleotides read TGTGCCAGCTCATTTCGATCCGGGAGAGGTAATTCACCCCTCCACTTT.

The chain employs TRBV6-5 and TRBJ2-7; maybe TRBD1 (6 bases). Per the germline V gene, CDR1 is MNHEY and CDR2 is SVGAGI. Trimming took off 6 bases at V and 1 base at J, with 13 bases between the two ends. The CDR3 loop spans 14 amino acids. CDR3 sequence (DNA): TGTGCCAGCAGGGGCAGGGGAGAATCCTACGAGCAGTACTTC. Translation gives CASRGRGESYEQYF.

A few counts support this clone. The rearrangement joins TRBV5-4 to TRBJ1-2, with 7 bases that match TRBD1. The CDR3 spans 16 residues. The J segment lost 7 bases and the V segment lost 4 bases, leaving 16 bases of the junction unmatched. Germline CDR1 reads SGHNT; CDR2 reads YYREEE (reference sequence). Written as DNA, the CDR3 is TGTGCCAGCAGCCCGGACAGGCTGATATCTGGTGTTGGCTACACCTTC. Translated, it gives CASSPDRLISGVGYTF.

V is TRBV6-5 and J is TRBJ2-5, with D unclear. The CDR3 has 12 residues. V was pared by 6 bases and J by 7 bases, with 12 bases between. Per the germline V gene, CDR1 is MNHEY and CDR2 is SVGAGI. DNA of the CDR3: TGTGCCAGCAGGCCTTCCACCGGGACCCAGTACTTC. Translated, it gives CASRPSTGTQYF.

The rearrangement uses TRBV4-2 and TRBJ2-2, with TRBD2 matching 14 bases. Per the germline V gene, CDR1 is LGHNA and CDR2 is YNFKEQ. There are 20 residues in the CDR3. V was clipped by 0 bases and J by 5 bases; unmatched bases: 11. The CDR3 protein is CASSQDRRLAGGPGTGELFF. The CDR3 nucleotides are TGTGCCAGCAGCCAAGATCGGCGACTAGCGGGGGGGCCGGGGACCGGGGAGCTGTTTTTT.

This chain's CDR3 is CASSLYGGSRTDTQYF. For the CDR3, the DNA is TGTGCCAGCAGTTTATACGGAGGGTCTCGCACAGATACGCAGTATTTT. The J gene is TRBJ2-3, the V gene TRBV27; a weak D match, TRBD2 (6 bases). V dropped 1 base and J dropped 1 base, with 12 bases sitting between them. Germline CDR1 is MNHEY and CDR2 is SMNVEV (reference sequence). The CDR3 sequence is 16 residues long.

V usage is TRBV18 and J usage is TRBJ2-1; D perhaps matches TRBD1 (5 bases). The V end lost 3 bases, the J end lost 10 bases, and 16 bases lay between the germline ends. The germline CDR1 and CDR2 sequences are KGHSH and LQKENI. The CDR3 is 14 amino acids. CDR3: CASSPKHVDREQFF. In nucleotides, the CDR3 is TGTGCCAGCTCACCCAAACATGTCGACAGAGAGCAGTTCTTC.

The sample holds one count of this clone. This chain connects TRBV6-5 to TRBJ2-2; D possibly corresponds to TRBD1 (6 bases). This CDR3 has 15 residues. CDR1 is MNHEY and CDR2 is SVGAGI in the germline V gene. V was pared by 5 bases and J by 3 bases, with 13 bases between. The DNA of the CDR3 is TGTGCCAGCAGTCTTTACAGGGTCTACACCGGGGAGCTGTTTTTT. Protein sequence: CASSLYRVYTGELFF.

This rearrangement joins TRBV10-3 to TRBJ2-7, with D possibly being TRBD1 (5 bases). The V end was cut by 0 bases, the J end by 5 bases, with 5 bases between. CDR3 size: 12 residues. Germline CDR1 is ENHRY and CDR2 is SYGVKD. The DNA of the CDR3 is TGTGCCATCAGTGAGTCAGGGGACGAGCAGTACTTC. Protein sequence: CAISESGDEQYF.

The chain joins TRBV4-3 to TRBJ1-4; 8 positions agree with TRBD1. J lost 8 bases, V lost 1 base, and 9 bases had no gene match. The CDR3 has 16 residues. CDR1 is LGHNA and CDR2 is YSLEER in the germline V gene. The CDR3, as DNA: TGCGCCAGCAGCCAAGCACCGGGACAGGTGTCCGAAAAACTGTTTTTT. This gives the protein CASSQAPGQVSEKLFF.

The chain employs TRBV11-2 and TRBJ2-7; TRBD1 matches 7 bases. J was trimmed by 3 bases and V by 1 base; bases with no gene match: 3. CDR1 is SGHAT and CDR2 is FQNNGV in the germline V gene. CDR3 length: 14 amino acids. The chain's CDR3 is CASSLGGTDYEQYF. For the CDR3, the DNA is TGTGCCAGCAGCTTAGGTGGGACAGACTACGAGCAGTACTTC. The full variable domain, completed using reference TRBV11-2 and TRBJ2-7, is EAGVAQSPRYKIIEKRQSVAFWCNPISGHATLYWYQQILGQGPKLLIQFQNNGVVDDSQLPKDRFSAERLKGVDSTLKIQPAKLEDSAVYLCASSLGGTDYEQYFGPGTRLTVT.

This chain joins TRBV6-4 and TRBJ2-3, with 9 nucleotides matching TRBD2. This CDR3 comprises 14 residues. The germline CDR1 and CDR2 sequences are MRHNA and SNTAGT. V lost 3 bases to trimming and J lost 4 bases; unmatched junction nucleotides: 2. In DNA, the CDR3 is TGTGCCAGCAGTGAAGGCGGGGGGGCAGATACGCAGTATTTT. As protein: CASSEGGGADTQYF.

The genes are TRBV18 and TRBJ1-1, with D possibly TRBD1 on 6 matching bases. Trimming shortened V by 4 bases and J by 3 bases, and 18 bases separated the two germline ends. Germline V CDR1 and CDR2: KGHSH, LQKENI. There are 16 residues in the CDR3. CDR3 bases: TGTGCCAGCTCACGGATGGGGGGCGGGAGAGACACTGAAGCTTTCTTT. Its protein product is CASSRMGGGRDTEAFF.

There are a few counts of this clone. The V and J genes are TRBV4-1 and TRBJ2-5, with D possibly TRBD2 on 6 matching bases. The CDR3 extends over 15 amino acids. Germline V gives CDR1 MGHRA, CDR2 YSYEKL. Trimming took 3 bases from V and 1 from J, leaving 12 bases between them. The CDR3 nucleotides read TGCGCCAGCAGCCAGTTCGGGACTCTCCAAGAGACCCAGTACTTC. Amino acid sequence: CASSQFGTLQETQYF.

The chain couples TRBV5-4 to TRBJ2-2; TRBD1 agrees at 7 bases. V shed 3 bases, J shed 4 bases, and the junction held 6 bases outside the gene matches. In germline, CDR1 is SGHNT, CDR2 YYREEE (reference sequence). The CDR3 runs 15 residues. The CDR3, as DNA: TGTGCCAGCAGCTCACGGACAGGTCTCACCGGGGAGCTGTTTTTT. It yields the protein CASSSRTGLTGELFF.

This sequence joins TRBV7-9 and TRBJ1-5; D may be TRBD1 (5 bases). Germline CDR1 SEHNR, CDR2 FQNEAQ (reference sequence). The CDR3 is 14 amino acids. Trimming took off 1 base at V and 5 bases at J, with 9 bases between the two ends. The CDR3 loop reads CASSLGQLDQPQHF. The CDR3 DNA follows: TGTGCCAGCAGCTTAGGACAGTTAGATCAGCCCCAGCATTTT.

CDR3 sequence: CASTGQISYEQYF. For the CDR3, the DNA is TGTGCCAGCACGGGACAGATCTCCTACGAGCAGTACTTC. The J gene is TRBJ2-7, the V gene TRBV28; 7 bases are shared with TRBD1. CDR1 and CDR2 (germline): MDHEN, SYDVKM. The V segment lost 7 bases and the J segment 0 bases; nucleotides outside the gene matches: 3. The CDR3 extends over 13 amino acids.

CDR3 sequence: CASSPRVRVFYEKLFF. The CDR3, as DNA: TGCGCCAGCAGTCCTCGTGTCAGGGTGTTTTATGAAAAACTGTTTTTT. The chain is built from TRBV5-1 and TRBJ1-4; D may be TRBD1 (5 bases). Between the trimmed V and J ends, which lost 5 bases and 6 bases, there was a span of 20 bases. This CDR3 has 16 amino acids. Germline V gives CDR1 SGHRS, CDR2 YFSETQ. The full variable domain, in which reference TRBV5-1 and TRBJ1-4 provide the parts outside the CDR3, is KAGVTQTPRYLIKTRGQQVTLSCSPISGHRSVSWYQQTPGQGLQFLFEYFSETQRNKGNFPGRFSGRQFSNSRSEMNVSTLELGDSALYLCASSPRVRVFYEKLFFGSGTQLSVL.

The J gene is TRBJ2-3, the V gene TRBV7-3, with D hard to call. With 5 bases removed from V and 5 bases from J, the gap between germline ends came to 5 bases. This CDR3 spans 11 amino acids. Germline values: CDR1 SGHTA, CDR2 FQGTGA. The CDR3 here is CASSAGDTQYF. Written as DNA, the CDR3 is TGTGCCAGCAGCGCCGGAGATACGCAGTATTTT.

The CDR3 loop reads CASSLGQGINSPLHF. The DNA of the CDR3 is TGCGCCAGCAGCCTTGGACAGGGGATTAATTCACCCCTCCACTTT. The chain joins TRBV5-1 to TRBJ1-6; the match to TRBD1 covers 9 bases. V trimming: 4 bases; J trimming: 6 bases; junction bases outside the gene matches: 5. CDR1 is SGHRS, CDR2 YFSETQ, per germline. CDR3 length equals 15 residues.